Following are 28 T cell receptor beta chains from one sample sequenced in a study of control samples from healthy donors and cancer patients. The method was immunoSEQ multiplex PCR; TCRdb's version includes in-frame clones alone and lacks a portion of them. The sample lists about 130,000 clones; roughly 84% were seen once. The source material was blood. These receptor sequences come from a man in his fifties in good health.

The chain links TRBV30 to TRBJ2-3; 8 bases align to TRBD1. V lost 1 base to trimming and J lost 11 bases; unmatched junction nucleotides: 11. The length of the CDR3 is 14 residues. CDR1 and CDR2 from the germline V gene are GTSNPN and SVGIG (reference sequence). CDR3 sequence (DNA): TGTGCCTGGAGTGAGACAGGGGCTCGCGGGCTGCAGTATTTT. Translation: CAWSETGARGLQYF. Supplemented by reference TRBV30 and TRBJ2-3, the full variable domain reads SQTIHQWPATLVQPVGSPLSLECTVEGTSNPNLYWYRQAAGRGLQLLFYSVGIGQISSEVPQNLSASRPQDRQFILSSKKLLLSDSGFYLCAWSETGARGLQYFGPGTRLTVL.

The chain recombines TRBV2 with TRBJ2-2; D gene uncertain. The CDR3 consists of 16 residues. The V end was cut by 3 bases, the J end by 4 bases, with 15 bases between. Per the germline V gene, CDR1 is SNHLY and CDR2 is FYNNEI. The chain's CDR3 is CASSDTGDLGTGELFF. For the CDR3, the DNA is TGTGCCAGCAGTGATACTGGGGATCTGGGCACCGGGGAGCTGTTTTTT.

The chain recombines TRBV28 with TRBJ1-2, with 9 bases fitting TRBD1. This CDR3 spans 16 amino acids. Germline V gene lookup returns CDR1 MDHEN and CDR2 SYDVKM. Losses at the gene ends were 3 bases for V and 5 bases for J; bases not matched to a gene: 10. Here the CDR3 reads CASSFKGGGQGYGYTF. The CDR3 DNA is TGTGCCAGCAGTTTCAAAGGTGGAGGACAGGGGTATGGCTACACCTTC.

The gene calls are TRBV20-1 and TRBJ1-1; weak D call: TRBD1 (5 bases). V lost 3 bases and J 5 bases, leaving 13 bases between the germline ends. This CDR3 has 13 amino acids. Germline V CDR1 and CDR2: DFQATT, SNEGSKA (reference sequence). The CDR3 DNA reads as TGCAGTGCTAGTGGGACCCCGGGTACTGAAGCTTTCTTT. Translated, it gives CSASGTPGTEAFF.

This chain joins TRBV19 and TRBJ1-1, with 10 bases identical to TRBD1. This CDR3 is built from 16 residues. The germline V gene has CDR1 LNHDA and CDR2 SQIVND (reference sequence). J lost 4 bases, V lost 3 bases, and 8 bases had no gene match. The CDR3 sequence is CASSIRDRGYGTEAFF. In DNA form, the CDR3 reads TGTGCCAGTAGTATCCGGGACAGGGGTTACGGCACTGAAGCTTTCTTT.

Comments on this clone: The junction shows a germline mismatch at one end, possibly a read error. The identical CDR3 is also encoded by other nucleotide sequences in the sample. The rearrangement joins TRBV6-1 to TRBJ1-1; 9 bases map to TRBD1. From germline, CDR1 is MNHNS and CDR2 SASEGT. The CDR3 runs 15 residues. The CDR3 DNA follows: TGTGCTAGCAGTGACCCGACAGGGGGAGCAACTGAAGCTTTCTTT. Its protein product is CASSDPTGGATEAFF.

The chain links TRBV5-6 to TRBJ2-6; TRBD1 agrees at 7 bases. Per the germline V gene, CDR1 is SGHDT and CDR2 is YYEEEE. The ends lost 4 bases at V and 1 base at J; junction bases unmatched: 14. The CDR3 spans 19 residues. CDR3 sequence: CASSLDRFPSQSGANVLTF. For the CDR3, the DNA is TGTGCCAGCAGCCTGGACAGGTTTCCTTCTCAATCTGGGGCCAACGTCCTGACTTTC.

The chain links TRBV2 to TRBJ2-3; D not certain. CDR1 and CDR2 from the germline V gene are SNHLY and FYNNEI. V lost 6 bases and J lost 4, with 14 bases in between. The length of the CDR3 is 14 residues. The CDR3 region is CASRALGFSDTQYF. Here the CDR3 DNA reads TGTGCCAGCAGGGCCTTGGGTTTTTCAGATACGCAGTATTTT.

The CDR3 here is CASSWWGTPSTGELFF. The CDR3 DNA is TGTGCCAGCAGTTGGTGGGGGACACCGAGCACCGGGGAGCTGTTTTTT. The chain carries TRBV28 and TRBJ2-2, with D possibly TRBD1 on 6 matching bases. CDR3 size: 16 residues. The V and J ends lost 4 bases and 4 bases respectively, with 16 bases between them. Germline values: CDR1 MDHEN, CDR2 SYDVKM.

Worth noting for this clone: One end of the junction does not line up with germline, which may come from a read error. V is TRBV30 and J is TRBJ1-5; 7 bases line up with TRBD1. The CDR3 length is 12 residues. The germline gives CDR1 GTSNPN, CDR2 SVGIG (reference sequence). This CDR3 reads CAWSGQGVFGGF. The CDR3 nucleotides read TGTGCCTGGAGTGGACAGGGAGTCTTTGGGGGATTT. Drawing the rest from reference TRBV30 and TRBJ1-5, the complete variable domain is SQTIHQWPATLVQPVGSPLSLECTVEGTSNPNLYWYRQAAGRGLQLLFYSVGIGQISSEVPQNLSASRPQDRQFILSSKKLLLSDSGFYLCAWSGQGVFGGFGDGTRLSIL.

The chain combines TRBV19 with TRBJ1-5, with D perhaps TRBD1 (5 bases). This CDR3 contains 16 residues. The ends were cut back, 5 bases at V and 1 base at J, with 15 bases in the middle. Germline CDR1 is LNHDA and CDR2 is SQIVND (reference sequence). In DNA form, the CDR3 reads TGTGCCAGTAGTTGGGGGGAGGGCCTAAGCAATCAGCCCCAGCATTTT. It encodes CASSWGEGLSNQPQHF.

The CDR3 nucleotides read TGTGCCAGCAGCCTACAGGACCCAGTGGGTGGCTACACCTTC. It codes for CASSLQDPVGGYTF. V usage is TRBV28 and J usage is TRBJ1-2; tentatively, D is TRBD1 (5 bases). V lost 6 bases and J lost 7, with 18 bases in between. This CDR3 contains 14 residues. Germline CDR1 and CDR2: MDHEN and SYDVKM.

This clone turned up a few times. V gene TRBV30 combines with J gene TRBJ1-4, with unresolved D. Trimming removed 0 bases from V and 2 bases from J, with 10 bases in between. The germline CDR1 and CDR2 sequences are GTSNPN and SVGIG (reference sequence). This CDR3 is 15 amino acids long. CDR3 sequence (DNA): TGTGCCTGGAGTGTACAATCCGGCACTAATGAAAAACTGTTTTTT. As protein: CAWSVQSGTNEKLFF.

The J gene is TRBJ1-2, the V gene TRBV18; D is perhaps TRBD1 (6 bases). Germline CDR1 reads KGHSH; CDR2 reads LQKENI. The ends were cut back, 3 bases at V and 3 bases at J, with 11 bases in the middle. The CDR3 runs to 14 residues. Here the CDR3 reads CASSPTGFDYGYTF. The DNA for the CDR3 is TGTGCCAGCTCACCCACAGGGTTCGACTATGGCTACACCTTC.

The chain joins TRBV11-3 to TRBJ2-3, with D unresolved. The CDR3 sequence is 15 residues long. Trimming shortened V by 1 base and J by 4 bases, and 12 bases separated the two germline ends. Germline lookup yields CDR1 SGHNT and CDR2 YENEEA. DNA for the CDR3: TGTGCCAGCAGCTTAGGGGGTAGGGAAGCAGATACGCAGTATTTT. It is translated as CASSLGGREADTQYF.

This chain uses TRBV5-5 with TRBJ1-4, with D unresolved. The CDR3 sequence is 14 residues long. The germline V gene has CDR1 SGHKS and CDR2 YYEKEE (reference sequence). Between the trimmed V and J ends, which lost 4 bases and 0 bases, there was a span of 7 bases. This CDR3 reads CASSLETTNEKLFF. For the CDR3, the DNA is TGTGCCAGCAGCCTGGAAACAACTAATGAAAAACTGTTTTTT.

V is TRBV9 and J is TRBJ2-2; TRBD1 agrees at 9 bases. The V gene end was trimmed by 3 bases and the J gene end by 6 bases; junction bases not matched to a gene: 9. This CDR3 has 16 amino acids. CDR1 SGDLS and CDR2 YYNGEE come from the germline V gene. DNA of the CDR3: TGTGCCAGCAGCGGAGGGACAGGGTCGGGAGCCGGGGAGCTGTTTTTT. Translated: CASSGGTGSGAGELFF.

The J gene is TRBJ2-7, the V gene TRBV5-1, with D perhaps TRBD1 (6 bases). This CDR3 spans 14 amino acids. The germline V gene has CDR1 SGHRS and CDR2 YFSETQ. Trimming removed 4 bases at V and 5 bases at J, with 16 bases between. The CDR3 bases are TGCGCCAGCAGCCCCGAGGGGACATTTAACGAGCAGTACTTC. Translated, it gives CASSPEGTFNEQYF.

The rearrangement links TRBV7-2 to TRBJ1-6, with D possibly being TRBD1 (6 bases). Germline values: CDR1 SGHTA, CDR2 FQGNSA. Trimming stripped 2 bases from V and 7 bases from J, with 21 bases between. The CDR3 consists of 18 residues. Here the CDR3 reads CASSLRVAGASVNSPLHF. DNA of the CDR3: TGTGCCAGCAGCTTACGAGTCGCAGGGGCGAGTGTGAATTCACCCCTCCACTTT.

The CDR3 region has the DNA TGTGCCAGCTCACCAGAGGGACAGCGGGAGACCCAGTACTTC. Encoded protein: CASSPEGQRETQYF. J is TRBJ2-5 and V is TRBV18, with 7 bases identical to TRBD1. Trimming cost V 2 bases and J 5 bases; bases outside gene matches: 5. CDR3 length equals 14 residues. CDR1 is KGHSH and CDR2 is LQKENI in the germline V gene.

V and J are TRBV9 and TRBJ2-2; D is undetermined. CDR1 SGDLS and CDR2 YYNGEE come from the germline V gene. Deletions cut 0 bases from V and 1 base from J, with 7 bases between. The CDR3 sequence is 15 residues long. The chain's CDR3 is CASSVEFGNTGELFF. The DNA of the CDR3 is TGTGCCAGCAGCGTAGAGTTCGGGAACACCGGGGAGCTGTTTTTT. Complete variable domain (other parts from reference TRBV9 and TRBJ2-2): DSGVTQTPKHLITATGQRVTLRCSPRSGDLSVYWYQQSLDQGLQFLIQYYNGEERAKGNILERFSAQQFPDLHSELNLSSLELGDSALYFCASSVEFGNTGELFFGEGSRLTVL.

This clone was seen more than once but under ten times. The chain couples TRBV15 to TRBJ1-2; D gene unclear. The CDR3 runs 12 residues. The V end lost 1 base, the J end lost 3 bases, and 3 bases lay between the germline ends. In germline, CDR1 is LNHNV, CDR2 YYDKDF (reference sequence). The CDR3 reads CATSRAHYGYTF. The CDR3 DNA is TGTGCCACCAGCAGAGCCCACTATGGCTACACCTTC.

J is TRBJ2-7 and V is TRBV9; D remains ambiguous. V was clipped by 0 bases and J by 0 bases, with 7 bases between them. The CDR3 loop spans 14 amino acids. Looked up from germline, CDR1 is SGDLS and CDR2 is YYNGEE. The CDR3 loop reads CASSVGGSSYEQYF. The CDR3 DNA sequence: TGTGCCAGCAGCGTAGGCGGCAGCTCCTACGAGCAGTACTTC.

The rearrangement uses TRBV5-6 and TRBJ1-4; no firm D call. This CDR3 has 16 amino acids. The V gene lost 4 bases and the J gene lost 3 bases, with 16 bases spanning the gap. Germline CDR1 and CDR2: SGHDT and YYEEEE. CDR3 residues: CASSPGRSFANEKLFF. The CDR3 DNA reads TGTGCCAGCAGCCCTGGCAGGTCGTTTGCTAATGAAAAACTGTTTTTT. The variable domain in full, with the rest retrieved from reference TRBV5-6 and TRBJ1-4, is DAGVTQSPTHLIKTRGQQVTLRCSPKSGHDTVSWYQQALGQGPQFIFQYYEEEERQRGNFPDRFSGHQFPNYSSELNVNALLLGDSALYLCASSPGRSFANEKLFFGSGTQLSVL.

The chain joins TRBV30 to TRBJ1-5; D remains unclear. Trimming left V 0 bases short and J 4 bases short, with 7 bases between. Germline values: CDR1 GTSNPN, CDR2 SVGIG (reference sequence). The CDR3 runs 13 residues. Here the CDR3 reads CAWSVLPNQPQHF. CDR3 nucleotide sequence: TGTGCCTGGAGTGTACTTCCGAATCAGCCCCAGCATTTT. Full variable domain (rest looked up from reference TRBV30 and TRBJ1-5): SQTIHQWPATLVQPVGSPLSLECTVEGTSNPNLYWYRQAAGRGLQLLFYSVGIGQISSEVPQNLSASRPQDRQFILSSKKLLLSDSGFYLCAWSVLPNQPQHFGDGTRLSIL.

This rearrangement joins TRBV6-5 to TRBJ2-1; tentative D call: TRBD2 (5 bases). The CDR3 loop spans 15 amino acids. From germline, CDR1 is MNHEY and CDR2 SVGAGI. The V end lost 8 bases, the J end lost 6 bases, and 20 bases lay between the germline ends. The CDR3 region is CASGQNQLGLNEQFF. CDR3 DNA: TGTGCCAGCGGCCAAAACCAACTAGGCCTCAATGAGCAGTTCTTC.

The J gene is TRBJ1-2, the V gene TRBV6-5; D not resolved. The CDR3 sequence is 13 residues long. Trimming cost V 2 bases and J 2 bases, with 6 bases left between them. CDR1 MNHEY and CDR2 SVGAGI come from the germline V gene. The CDR3 DNA reads as TGTGCCAGCAGTTACGACGGAAACTATGGCTACACCTTC. This gives the protein CASSYDGNYGYTF.

V is TRBV7-9 and J is TRBJ1-6, with 9 bases aligning to TRBD1. Germline-derived CDR1 and CDR2 are SEHNR and FQNEAQ (reference sequence). V lost 5 bases to trimming and J lost 9 bases; unmatched junction nucleotides: 5. The CDR3 runs 14 residues. The DNA of the CDR3 is TGTGCCAGCAGCCTAGGACAGGGGATTTCACCCCTCCACTTT. Protein: CASSLGQGISPLHF.